This T cell receptor (beta chain) was found in a study of blood T cell repertoires in COVID-19. Background on the study: Researchers got acute and convalescent COVID-19 samples from the United States, Italy and Spain.

Some clones are missing from TCRdb's copy, which holds only in-frame ones; the method was immunoSEQ multiplex PCR. Here the sample spans about 60,000 clones, approximately 88% being singletons. This clone has a single count. The CDR3 is 13 amino acids. The trim removed 8 bases at V and 7 bases at J, leaving 10 bases unmatched. The chain is built from TRBV12-3 or TRBV12-4 and TRBJ1-2; the match to TRBD1 covers 7 bases. Sequenced material: peripheral blood. The sequence was collected from a man between 45 and 60 years old with active COVID-19. CDR3 sequence: CASGQGGTVGYTF. CDR3 DNA: TGTGCCAGCGGGCAGGGGGGTACGGTTGGCTACACCTTC.